The 7 T cell receptor beta chains below were found in one sample sequenced in a study of blood T cell repertoires in COVID-19. Assay: immunoSEQ multiplex PCR; the TCRdb copy retains only in-frame clones and omits some. In the table there are 160,000 or so clones, more than 65% of which are singletons. Sequenced material: peripheral blood. These receptors were collected from a woman of 80 years or more with acute or convalescent COVID-19.

This clone was recorded only once. This chain uses TRBV18 with TRBJ2-1; D might be TRBD1 (6 bases). V lost 3 bases, J lost 6 bases, and 12 bases lay in between. This CDR3 comprises 14 residues. The germline V gene encodes CDR1 KGHSH and CDR2 LQKENI. This chain's CDR3 is CASSPAQGGNEQFF. CDR3 DNA: TGTGCCAGCTCACCCGCCCAAGGGGGCAATGAGCAGTTCTTC. Variable domain in full (rest from reference TRBV18 and TRBJ2-1): NAGVMQNPRHLVRRRGQEARLRCSPMKGHSHVYWYRQLPEEGLKFMVYLQKENIIDESGMPKERFSAEFPKEGPSILRIQQVVRGDSAAYFCASSPAQGGNEQFFGPGTRLTVL.

The rearrangement uses TRBV6-5 and TRBJ2-5; D is possibly TRBD1 (6 bases). CDR1 is MNHEY, CDR2 SVGAGI, per germline. The CDR3 is 13 residues long. V was trimmed by 6 bases and J by 2 bases, leaving 10 bases between them. The CDR3 sequence is CASRAGQQETQYF. The CDR3 DNA reads as TGTGCCAGCAGGGCCGGACAGCAAGAGACCCAGTACTTC.

In its sample, this clone was seen a few times. The chain has TRBV7-2 and TRBJ2-2; TRBD1 agrees at 10 bases. CDR3 length: 17 residues. V lost 1 base to trimming and J lost 4 bases; unmatched junction nucleotides: 6. CDR1 and CDR2 from the germline V gene are SGHTA and FQGNSA. CDR3 in amino acids: CASSLGTGGLSTGELFF. DNA of the CDR3: TGTGCCAGCAGCTTAGGGACAGGGGGACTCAGCACCGGGGAGCTGTTTTTT.

The chain is built from TRBV4-1 and TRBJ1-6, with D unresolved. Germline assignment: CDR1 MGHRA and CDR2 YSYEKL. V was cut by 0 bases and J by 11 bases, with 8 bases left in between. This CDR3 comprises 13 residues. The chain's CDR3 is CASSQDLRTPLHF. CDR3 bases: TGCGCCAGCAGCCAAGATTTGCGAACACCCCTCCACTTT.

The chain uses TRBV11-3 and TRBJ2-5; 8 nucleotides align to TRBD2. V was clipped by 3 bases and J by 1 base; unmatched bases: 4. The V gene's germline CDR1 is SGHNT and CDR2 YENEEA. The CDR3 contains 15 residues. DNA for the CDR3: TGTGCCAGCAGCTTGGGACTAGGCGGCCAAGAGACCCAGTACTTC. It is translated as CASSLGLGGQETQYF.

Points on this clone: The junction departs from germline at one end; a sequencing error may be responsible. V gene TRBV2 combines with J gene TRBJ2-7; 8 nucleotides line up with TRBD2. The CDR3 has 14 residues. The germline CDR1 and CDR2 sequences are SNHLY and FYNNEI. The CDR3 DNA reads TGTGCCAGCAGTAAAGCGGGAGTTGTGTACGAGCAGTACTTC. It codes for CASSKAGVVYEQYF.

This chain links TRBV7-8 with TRBJ1-1; D unresolved. V was trimmed by 2 bases and J by 0 bases, leaving 4 bases between them. The germline V gene encodes CDR1 SGHVS and CDR2 FQNEAQ. This CDR3 has 13 residues. The CDR3: CASSLTLNTEAFF. The DNA of the CDR3 is TGTGCCAGCAGCTTAACACTGAACACTGAAGCTTTCTTT.